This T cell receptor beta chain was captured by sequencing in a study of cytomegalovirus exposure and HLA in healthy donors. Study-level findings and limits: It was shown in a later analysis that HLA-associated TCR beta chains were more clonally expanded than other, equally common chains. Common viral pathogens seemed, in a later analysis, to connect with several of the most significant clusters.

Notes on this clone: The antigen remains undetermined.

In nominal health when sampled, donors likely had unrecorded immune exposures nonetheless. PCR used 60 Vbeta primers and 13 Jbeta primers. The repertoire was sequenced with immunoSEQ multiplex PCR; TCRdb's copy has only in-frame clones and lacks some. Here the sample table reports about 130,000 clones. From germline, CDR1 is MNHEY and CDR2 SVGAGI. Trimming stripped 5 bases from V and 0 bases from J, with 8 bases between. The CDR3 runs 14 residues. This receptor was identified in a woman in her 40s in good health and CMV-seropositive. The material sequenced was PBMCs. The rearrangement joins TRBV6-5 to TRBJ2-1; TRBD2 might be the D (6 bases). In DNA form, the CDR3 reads TGTGCCAGCAGTGTGGGAGGCTCCTACAATGAGCAGTTCTTC. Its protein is CASSVGGSYNEQFF.